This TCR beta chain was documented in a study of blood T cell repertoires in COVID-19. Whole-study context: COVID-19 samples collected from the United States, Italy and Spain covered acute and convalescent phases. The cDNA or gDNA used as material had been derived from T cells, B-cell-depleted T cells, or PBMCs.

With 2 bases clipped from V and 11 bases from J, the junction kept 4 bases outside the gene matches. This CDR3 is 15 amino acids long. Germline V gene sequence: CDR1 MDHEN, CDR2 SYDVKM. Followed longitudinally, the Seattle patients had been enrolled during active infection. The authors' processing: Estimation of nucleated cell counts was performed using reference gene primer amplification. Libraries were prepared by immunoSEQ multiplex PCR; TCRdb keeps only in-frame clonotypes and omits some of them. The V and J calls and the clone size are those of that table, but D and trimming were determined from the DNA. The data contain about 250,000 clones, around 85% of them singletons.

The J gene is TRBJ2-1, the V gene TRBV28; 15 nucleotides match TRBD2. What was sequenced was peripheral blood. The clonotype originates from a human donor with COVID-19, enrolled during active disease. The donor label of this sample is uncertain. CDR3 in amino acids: CASSLVGLAGGKQFF. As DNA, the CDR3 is TGTGCCAGCAGTTTAGTGGGACTAGCGGGAGGTAAGCAGTTCTTC.